The clone carrying this T cell receptor (beta chain) has only one observation. Its antigen is undetermined. This CDR3 comprises 16 residues. The germline gives CDR1 SGHNT, CDR2 YENEEA. The J segment lost 5 bases and the V segment lost 5 bases, leaving 10 bases of the junction unmatched. Produced via immunoSEQ multiplex PCR; TCRdb's table is partial and in-frame only. The data contain 150,000 or so clones, roughly 89% of them singletons. This record belongs to a study of T cell responses to AZD1222 COVID-19 vaccine. Findings and limits, study-wide: The repertoires were collected only after the peak T cell response. Spike-specific TCR breadth and depth grew following two AZD1222 doses. Dominant CD4 TCR responses targeted spike regions 160-218 and 743-854.

V gene TRBV11-3 combines with J gene TRBJ2-5; TRBD2 matches at 11 bases. The source of this sequence is an adult in good health. Source: peripheral blood, taken on day 0 of AZD1222 vaccination. In nucleotides, the CDR3 is TGTGCCAGCAGCCTCCACGGCCTAGCGGGAGGTGAGACCCAGTACTTC. It codes for CASSLHGLAGGETQYF.